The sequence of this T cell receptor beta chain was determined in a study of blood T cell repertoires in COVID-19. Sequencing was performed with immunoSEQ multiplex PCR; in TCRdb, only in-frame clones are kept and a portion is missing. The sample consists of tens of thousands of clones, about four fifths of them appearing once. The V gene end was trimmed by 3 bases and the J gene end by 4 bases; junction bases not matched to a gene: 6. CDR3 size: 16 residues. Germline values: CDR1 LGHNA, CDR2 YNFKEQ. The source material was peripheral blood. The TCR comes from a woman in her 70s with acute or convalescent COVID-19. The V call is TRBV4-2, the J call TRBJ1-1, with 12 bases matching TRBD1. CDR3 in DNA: TGTGCCAGCAGCCAGGGACAGGGGGCGCCGTCCACTGAAGCTTTCTTT. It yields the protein CASSQGQGAPSTEAFF.